This T cell receptor beta chain was recovered during a study of shared clonotypes between healthy human individuals. The input for sorted-subset replicate PCRs was about 210 ng DNA, about 30,000 T cell genomes. Clones were sequenced by immunoSEQ multiplex PCR, and TCRdb holds only the in-frame ones, with some missing. The table includes hundreds of thousands of clones, 90% to 95% detected once. It was CD45RO-negative cells, positively selected for CCR7, that made up naive CD8 cells, with terminally differentiated effector memory CD45RA+ cells excluded. Sequencing was carried out using naive CD8+ T cells sorted from blood. This receptor was identified in a man between 25 and 39 years old in good health.

CDR3 protein: CSVGSVGVNTEAFF. The CDR3 DNA is TGCAGCGTTGGATCTGTAGGAGTGAACACTGAAGCTTTCTTT. The chain uses TRBV29-1 and TRBJ1-1; no reliable D call. The V gene's germline CDR1 is SQVTM and CDR2 ANQGSEA. V lost 4 bases to trimming and J lost 0 bases, with 12 bases between them. The CDR3 has 14 residues. Full variable domain (rest looked up from reference TRBV29-1 and TRBJ1-1): SAVISQKPSRDICQRGTSLTIQCQVDSQVTMMFWYRQQPGQSLTLIATANQGSEATYESGFVIDKFPISRPNLTFSTLTVSNMSPEDSSIYLCSVGSVGVNTEAFFGQGTRLTVV.